This TCR beta chain originates from a study of regulatory T cells in long-lasting Graves disease. Broader study findings: Peripheral blood was the sole material, not thyroid tissue.

This clonotype has ten or more counts. Its antigen is undetermined. Both iRepertoire HTBI primers and Arm-PCR of CDR3 regions were used to build the TCR beta libraries. TCRdb fed the multiplex PCR reads into MiXCR, producing one record per CDR3 protein. The table includes about 460,000 distinct CDR3 sequences, around a fifth detected once. Time point indicated: persistent/refractory GD, antithyroid drugs over 5 years with positive TRAb. Scientists built the TCR library using RNA that was extracted from PBMCs. The germline V and J ends were trimmed by 8 bases and 8 bases, with 21 bases remaining between them. This CDR3 is 14 amino acids long.

This material consisted of peripheral blood mononuclear cells (PBMCs), taken when the disease was refractory, from a patient treated with antithyroid drugs. The source is a female donor with Graves disease. V usage is TRBV12-3 or TRBV12-4 and J usage is TRBJ1-1, with unresolved D. CDR3 nucleotide sequence: TGTGCCAGCGGTTGGGTCAAATCTGCAAAAGAAGCTTTCTTT. It encodes CASGWVKSAKEAFF.